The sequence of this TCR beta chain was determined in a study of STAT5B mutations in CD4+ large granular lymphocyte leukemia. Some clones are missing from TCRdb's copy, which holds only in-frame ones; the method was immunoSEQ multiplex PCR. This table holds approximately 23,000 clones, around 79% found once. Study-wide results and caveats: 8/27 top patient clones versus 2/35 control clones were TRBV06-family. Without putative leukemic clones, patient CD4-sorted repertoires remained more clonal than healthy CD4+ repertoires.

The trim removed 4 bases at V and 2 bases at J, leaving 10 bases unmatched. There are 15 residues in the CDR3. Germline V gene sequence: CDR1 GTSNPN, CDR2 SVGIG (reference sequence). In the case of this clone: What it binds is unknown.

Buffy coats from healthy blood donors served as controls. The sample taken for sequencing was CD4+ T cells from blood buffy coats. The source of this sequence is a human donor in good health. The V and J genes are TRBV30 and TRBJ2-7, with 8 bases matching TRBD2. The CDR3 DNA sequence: TGTGCCTGGACTCTGGGCGGGGGGTCTACCTACGAGCAGTACTTC. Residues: CAWTLGGGSTYEQYF. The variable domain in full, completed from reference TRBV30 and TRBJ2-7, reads SQTIHQWPATLVQPVGSPLSLECTVEGTSNPNLYWYRQAAGRGLQLLFYSVGIGQISSEVPQNLSASRPQDRQFILSSKKLLLSDSGFYLCAWTLGGGSTYEQYFGPGTRLTVT.